This TCR beta chain was found in a study of T cell changes during pregnancy in multiple sclerosis. TCRdb's copy holds only in-frame clones and misses some; the assay was immunoSEQ multiplex PCR. Among around 57,000 clones listed, 89% were seen once. The length of the CDR3 is 15 residues. Germline lookup yields CDR1 LNHDA and CDR2 SQIVND (reference sequence). V lost 3 bases, J lost 6 bases, and 15 bases lay in between. The specimen was peripheral blood, collected in the first trimester of pregnancy. The chain carries TRBV19 and TRBJ1-5, with D possibly matching TRBD1 (5 bases). The origin of this receptor is a female donor with multiple sclerosis, enrolled in a pregnancy study. DNA of the CDR3: TGTGCCAGTAGTATTACGCAGGGTTTGGGTCAGCCCCAGCATTTT. Protein sequence: CASSITQGLGQPQHF.